Below, 25 T cell receptor beta chains from the same sample are listed, as sequenced in a study of shared clonotypes between healthy human individuals. TCRdb keeps only in-frame clones here, not all; method: immunoSEQ multiplex PCR. The profile shows approximately 1.9 million clones, just over 90% of them singletons. CD45RO-negative, CCR7-selected cells formed the naive CD8 fraction, which excluded terminally differentiated effector memory CD45RA+ cells. Sequences were obtained from naive CD8+ T cells from PBMCs. The receptor source for this set is a man in his late teens or twenties in good health. Some clones in this sample may be carry-over from other donors' samples.

This sequence joins TRBV7-2 and TRBJ2-3; no firm D call. This CDR3 contains 15 residues. Trimming removed 8 bases at V and 4 bases at J, with 19 bases between. From germline, CDR1 is SGHTA and CDR2 FQGNSA. The CDR3, as DNA: TGTGCCAGCTCCCTGAGAGATCGTAGGGCAGATACGCAGTATTTT. As protein: CASSLRDRRADTQYF.

V usage is TRBV7-2 and J usage is TRBJ2-2, with TRBD2 matching 7 bases. Trimming removed 2 bases from V and 6 bases from J; junction bases left unmatched: 9. The CDR3 spans 16 residues. Per the germline V gene, CDR1 is SGHTA and CDR2 is FQGNSA. The CDR3, as DNA: TGTGCCAGCAGCTTATTGGCGGGAGCTACCTCCGGGGAGCTGTTTTTT. It specifies CASSLLAGATSGELFF.

In this sample, this clone turned up a few times. V is TRBV10-1 and J is TRBJ2-7, with 7 bases matching TRBD1. Per germline, CDR1 WNHNN and CDR2 SYGVQD (reference sequence). V was pared by 8 bases and J by 0 bases, with 10 bases of the junction left unmatched. The length of the CDR3 is 15 residues. CDR3 nucleotides: TGCGCCAGCCCCAGGGGGACCAGGACCTCCTACGAGCAGTACTTC. Translation: CASPRGTRTSYEQYF.

This clone was seen only a few times. V and J are TRBV25-1 and TRBJ1-1; D remains unclear. V was clipped by 5 bases and J by 1 base, with 8 bases between them. This CDR3 has 13 residues. The V gene's germline CDR1 is MGHDK and CDR2 SYGVNS. The CDR3: CASSLSTNTEAFF. The CDR3 bases are TGTGCCAGCAGTCTTTCGACGAACACTGAAGCTTTCTTT.

This chain links TRBV4-1 with TRBJ2-5, with D possibly matching TRBD2 (6 bases). Deletions cut 0 bases from V and 2 bases from J, with 13 bases between. Germline V gives CDR1 MGHRA, CDR2 YSYEKL. CDR3 length: 16 amino acids. For the CDR3, the DNA is TGCGCCAGCAGCCAAGATCTGACTAGAGGTCAAGAGACCCAGTACTTC. This translates into CASSQDLTRGQETQYF.

The genes are TRBV2 and TRBJ1-2; 7 bases match TRBD1. The V segment lost 4 bases and the J segment 6 bases; nucleotides outside the gene matches: 2. This CDR3 spans 12 amino acids. Germline CDR1 is SNHLY and CDR2 is FYNNEI. As DNA, the CDR3 is TGTGCCAGCAGTGGTAGGGGGCATGGCTACACCTTC. Amino acids: CASSGRGHGYTF. Combining the CDR3 with reference TRBV2 and TRBJ1-2 gives the whole variable domain EPEVTQTPSHQVTQMGQEVILRCVPISNHLYFYWYRQILGQKVEFLVSFYNNEISEKSEIFDDQFSVERPDGSNFTLKIRSTKLEDSAMYFCASSGRGHGYTFGSGTRLTVV.

The chain carries TRBV11-2 and TRBJ1-1, with D perhaps TRBD1 (6 bases). CDR1 is SGHAT and CDR2 is FQNNGV in the germline V gene. The CDR3 extends over 15 amino acids. V lost 4 bases, J lost 1 base, and 13 bases lay in between. The CDR3 reads CASSYTGRGNTEAFF. CDR3 nucleotides: TGTGCCAGCAGCTACACCGGCAGGGGGAACACTGAAGCTTTCTTT. Based on the CDR3 plus reference TRBV11-2 and TRBJ1-1, the full variable domain is EAGVAQSPRYKIIEKRQSVAFWCNPISGHATLYWYQQILGQGPKLLIQFQNNGVVDDSQLPKDRFSAERLKGVDSTLKIQPAKLEDSAVYLCASSYTGRGNTEAFFGQGTRLTVV.

This clone was seen a few times. J is TRBJ1-4 and V is TRBV19; D call uncertain. The CDR3 sequence is 11 residues long. V lost 10 bases to trimming and J lost 4 bases, with 7 bases between them. CDR1 is LNHDA, CDR2 SQIVND, per germline (reference sequence). In nucleotides, the CDR3 is TGTGCCACCACGGATAATGAAAAACTGTTTTTT. Protein: CATTDNEKLFF.

The CDR3 spells CASSFAEVEGAFF. The CDR3 DNA is TGTGCCAGCAGTTTTGCAGAGGTTGAGGGAGCTTTCTTT. This chain links TRBV7-9 with TRBJ1-1; D is ambiguous. The CDR3 totals 13 residues. With 6 bases removed from V and 10 bases from J, the gap between germline ends came to 18 bases. Germline V gives CDR1 SEHNR, CDR2 FQNEAQ (reference sequence). Variable domain in full (rest from reference TRBV7-9 and TRBJ1-1): DTGVSQNPRHKITKRGQNVTFRCDPISEHNRLYWYRQTLGQGPEFLTYFQNEAQLEKSRLLSDRFSAERPKGSFSTLEIQRTEQGDSAMYLCASSFAEVEGAFFGQGTRLTVV.

With regard to this clone: The same CDR3 can be traced to other DNA sequences in this sample. This chain connects TRBV27 to TRBJ2-7; D unclear. CDR1 and CDR2 from the germline V gene are MNHEY and SMNVEV (reference sequence). This CDR3 is 13 amino acids long. The germline V and J ends were trimmed by 3 bases and 1 base, with 7 bases remaining between them. This CDR3 is CASSFGRSYEQYF. The CDR3 coding sequence is TGTGCCAGCAGTTTTGGACGGTCCTACGAGCAGTACTTC.

This chain connects TRBV29-1 to TRBJ1-2; D remains unclear. The germline gives CDR1 SQVTM, CDR2 ANQGSEA. CDR3 length: 13 amino acids. V lost 5 bases to trimming and J lost 1 base, with 11 bases between them. The chain's CDR3 is CSVLLDNNYGYTF. The CDR3 nucleotides read TGCAGCGTTCTCCTAGACAATAACTATGGCTACACCTTC. The variable domain in full, with the rest retrieved from reference TRBV29-1 and TRBJ1-2, is SAVISQKPSRDICQRGTSLTIQCQVDSQVTMMFWYRQQPGQSLTLIATANQGSEATYESGFVIDKFPISRPNLTFSTLTVSNMSPEDSSIYLCSVLLDNNYGYTFGSGTRLTVV.

The V call is TRBV27, the J call TRBJ1-5; 8 bases match TRBD1. The CDR3 is made up of 17 amino acids. CDR1 is MNHEY and CDR2 is SMNVEV in the germline V gene (reference sequence). With V trimmed by 10 bases and J by 2 bases, 16 bases remained unmatched. The CDR3 DNA sequence: TGTGCCACCTCCGCCCTGACAGGGGTGACGGGCAATCAGCCCCAGCATTTT. Its protein is CATSALTGVTGNQPQHF.

The rearrangement joins TRBV6-4 to TRBJ2-7, with a possible D match to TRBD1 (5 bases). This CDR3 has 16 residues. Germline CDR1 MRHNA, CDR2 SNTAGT. V lost 3 bases and J lost 5, with 20 bases in between. The CDR3 spells CASSEPRLRVVHEQYF. The CDR3 region has the DNA TGTGCCAGCAGTGAACCCCGTCTCAGGGTGGTCCACGAGCAGTACTTC.

The J gene is TRBJ2-7, the V gene TRBV7-9; 8 positions agree with TRBD1. The CDR3 loop spans 14 amino acids. Germline loops: CDR1 SEHNR, CDR2 FQNEAQ (reference sequence). V shed 5 bases, J shed 0 bases, and the junction held 3 bases outside the gene matches. CDR3 protein: CASSGTGPSYEQYF. The CDR3 DNA is TGTGCCAGCAGCGGGACAGGACCCTCCTACGAGCAGTACTTC.

V usage is TRBV6-5 and J usage is TRBJ2-7, with D hard to call. The length of the CDR3 is 14 residues. CDR1 and CDR2 (germline): MNHEY, SVGAGI. V dropped 2 bases and J dropped 2 bases, with 10 bases sitting between them. The CDR3, as DNA: TGTGCCAGCAGTTACCACGGAAGTCCCTACGAGCAGTACTTC. The encoded protein is CASSYHGSPYEQYF.

The V gene is TRBV9, the J gene TRBJ2-7, with D tentatively TRBD1 (5 bases). The germline V gene encodes CDR1 SGDLS and CDR2 YYNGEE. CDR3 length: 14 amino acids. The V end was cut by 4 bases, the J end by 2 bases, with 13 bases between. In DNA form, the CDR3 reads TGTGCCAGCAGCCTCGGACATGATACCTACGAGCAGTACTTC. This encodes CASSLGHDTYEQYF.

The chain combines TRBV5-6 with TRBJ2-1; maybe TRBD2 (5 bases). V was clipped by 4 bases and J by 4 bases, with 6 bases between them. Germline-derived CDR1 and CDR2 are SGHDT and YYEEEE. The CDR3 is 12 residues long. In DNA, the CDR3 is TGTGCCAGCAGCCGGACTTACAATGAGCAGTTCTTC. Amino acid sequence: CASSRTYNEQFF.

This rearrangement joins TRBV4-1 to TRBJ2-7; TRBD1 might be the D (6 bases). Looked up from germline, CDR1 is MGHRA and CDR2 is YSYEKL. The CDR3 consists of 17 residues. Trimming shortened V by 0 bases and J by 2 bases, and 17 bases separated the two germline ends. The CDR3 is CASSQDLRIGQTYEQYF. The CDR3 nucleotides are TGCGCCAGCAGCCAAGACCTTCGGATTGGACAGACCTACGAGCAGTACTTC.

This sequence joins TRBV5-5 and TRBJ1-2; TRBD1 is a possible D gene (5 bases). Germline loops: CDR1 SGHKS, CDR2 YYEKEE (reference sequence). This CDR3 contains 15 residues. Trimming stripped 0 bases from V and 2 bases from J, with 11 bases between. This CDR3 is CASSLGVGTNYGYTF. In DNA, the CDR3 is TGTGCCAGCAGCTTGGGCGTCGGGACCAACTATGGCTACACCTTC.

The V gene is TRBV27, the J gene TRBJ2-7; 9 positions agree with TRBD1. V shed 0 bases, J shed 4 bases, and the junction held 7 bases outside the gene matches. Per germline, CDR1 MNHEY and CDR2 SMNVEV (reference sequence). CDR3 length: 16 residues. CDR3 sequence: CASSLSFGTGRYEQYF. CDR3 nucleotides: TGTGCCAGCAGTTTATCGTTTGGGACAGGGAGGTACGAGCAGTACTTC.

This rearrangement joins TRBV15 to TRBJ1-5; D uncertain. CDR3 length: 15 amino acids. V lost 5 bases, J lost 0 bases, and 11 bases lay in between. Germline V lookup: CDR1 LNHNV, CDR2 YYDKDF (reference sequence). CDR3 region: CATSQRSGSNQPQHF. CDR3 in DNA: TGTGCCACCAGCCAGAGAAGCGGTAGCAATCAGCCCCAGCATTTT.

V is TRBV7-3 and J is TRBJ2-7; D possibly corresponds to TRBD2 (6 bases). With 2 bases removed from V and 6 bases from J, the gap between germline ends came to 17 bases. The CDR3 is 15 residues long. Germline CDR1 SGHTA, CDR2 FQGTGA. As DNA, the CDR3 is TGTGCCAGCAGCTTAGGTCCTGGGACTGCCGTCGAGCAGTACTTC. Translating gives CASSLGPGTAVEQYF. The whole variable domain, filled in from reference TRBV7-3 and TRBJ2-7, reads GAGVSQTPSNKVTEKGKYVELRCDPISGHTALYWYRQSLGQGPEFLIYFQGTGAADDSGLPNDRFFAVRPEGSVSTLKIQRTERGDSAVYLCASSLGPGTAVEQYFGPGTRLTVT.

V gene TRBV9 combines with J gene TRBJ2-1, with D perhaps TRBD2 (6 bases). There are 16 residues in the CDR3. Trimming removed 3 bases from V and 3 bases from J, with 16 bases in between. CDR1 is SGDLS and CDR2 is YYNGEE in the germline V gene. The DNA for the CDR3 is TGTGCCAGCAGCGGGACTTACCGGGAGCACTACAATGAGCAGTTCTTC. Its protein product is CASSGTYREHYNEQFF.

This chain joins TRBV28 and TRBJ1-1; 9 positions match TRBD1. The CDR3 extends over 14 amino acids. The ends lost 7 bases at V and 6 bases at J; junction bases unmatched: 9. Germline CDR1 and CDR2: MDHEN and SYDVKM. CDR3 DNA sequence: TGTGCCAGCATTAGGCCGGGACAGGGTCCTGAAGCTTTCTTT. It is translated as CASIRPGQGPEAFF.

The chain links TRBV10-2 to TRBJ1-4; D possibly corresponds to TRBD1 (5 bases). The CDR3 runs 13 residues. V lost 3 bases to trimming and J lost 13 bases, with 15 bases between them. The V gene's germline CDR1 is WSHSY and CDR2 SAAADI. CDR3 in amino acids: CASSEWNGGGLFF. In DNA form, the CDR3 reads TGCGCCAGCAGTGAATGGAATGGGGGTGGACTGTTTTTT.